This is a list of T cell receptor beta chains from one sample in a study of cytomegalovirus exposure and HLA in healthy donors. The method was immunoSEQ multiplex PCR; TCRdb's version includes in-frame clones alone and lacks a portion of them. Here the sample spans 120,000 or so clones, 78% being singletons. Sequenced input: PBMCs. Every receptor here comes from a man between 25 and 39 years old in good health and CMV-seropositive. CDR3s leave out the opening cysteine and the closing phenylalanine or tryptophan.

v_gene | CDR3aa
TRBV27 | ASSPRVRGLAYNYGYT
TRBV19 | ASNQGTNYGYT
TRBV5-1 | ASSLAGTGGADGYT
TRBV29-1 | SFPRQETQY
TRBV29-1 | SPQGLETQY
TRBV6-5 | ASSYPGGNTIY
TRBV5-6 | ASSSLGAHLKWEQY
TRBV19 | ASSIRLAGGSNTGELF
TRBV4-2 | ASSPRTGFSGGYT
TRBV6-5 | ASSKGRDYPLF
TRBV2 | ASEQGGYEQY
TRBV20-1 | RASLQETQY
TRBV28 | ASSSQGSLLNGYT
TRBV19 | ASSIRDRSNQPQH
TRBV7-7 | ASSLDRDTEAF
TRBV7-9 | ASSLLVAMNTEAF